This TCR beta chain was identified during a study of T cell responses to AZD1222 COVID-19 vaccine. The CDR3 has 13 amino acids. The germline V and J ends were trimmed by 2 bases and 0 bases, with 5 bases remaining between them. Germline V gene data show CDR1 as SGHRS and CDR2 as YFSETQ. As to this clone: The target antigen is unknown.

Some clones are missing from TCRdb's copy, which holds only in-frame ones; the method was immunoSEQ multiplex PCR. The repertoire consists of 100,000 to 150,000 clones, with around 94% occurring once and the leading ten covering over 1.5%. Points from the study as a whole: Donors, mostly white British, included more females; clonal diversity was possibly underestimated.

This sequence originates from an adult in good health. The chain has TRBV5-1 and TRBJ1-1; no reliable D call. The sequencing here drew on peripheral blood, taken on day 0 of AZD1222 vaccination. CDR3 DNA sequence: TGCGCCAGCAGCTTCGCCGTGAACACTGAAGCTTTCTTT. Translating it yields CASSFAVNTEAFF.